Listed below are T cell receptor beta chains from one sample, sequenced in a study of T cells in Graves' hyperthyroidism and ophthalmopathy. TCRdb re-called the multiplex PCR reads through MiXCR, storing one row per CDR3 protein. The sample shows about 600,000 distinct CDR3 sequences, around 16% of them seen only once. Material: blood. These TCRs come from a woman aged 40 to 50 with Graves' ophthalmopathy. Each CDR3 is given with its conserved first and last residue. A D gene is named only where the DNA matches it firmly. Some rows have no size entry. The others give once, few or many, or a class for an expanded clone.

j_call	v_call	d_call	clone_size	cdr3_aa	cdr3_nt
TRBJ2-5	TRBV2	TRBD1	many	CASSRTGPVETQYF	TGTGCCAGCAGCCGGACAGGGCCGGTTGAGACCCAGTACTTC
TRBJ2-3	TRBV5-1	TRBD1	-	CASHRGTSTDTQYF	TGCGCCAGCCACAGGGGTACTAGCACAGATACGCAGTATTTT
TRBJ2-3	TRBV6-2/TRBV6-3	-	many	CASRETSTDTQYF	TGTGCCAGCAGGGAAACTAGCACAGATACGCAGTATTTT
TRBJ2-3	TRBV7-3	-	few	CASSLSIGGAGDTQYF	TGTGCCAGCAGCTTATCCATCGGTGGGGCTGGTGATACGCAGTATTTT
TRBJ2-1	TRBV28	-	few	CASRRRQAYNEQFF	TGTGCCAGCAGACGGAGACAGGCGTACAATGAGCAGTTCTTC
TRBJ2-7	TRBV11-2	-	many	CASSLSPSAYEQYF	TGTGCCAGCAGCTTATCCCCTAGCGCCTACGAGCAGTACTTC
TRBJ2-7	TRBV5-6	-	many	CASGLTEESYEQYF	TGTGCCAGCGGCCTCACAGAGGAATCCTACGAGCAGTACTTC
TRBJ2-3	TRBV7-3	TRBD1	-	CASSSGTGASVLDTQYF	TGTGCCAGCAGCTCCGGGACAGGGGCCTCCGTTCTTGATACGCAGTATTTT
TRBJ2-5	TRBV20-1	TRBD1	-	CSAREQGETQYF	TGCAGTGCTAGAGAACAGGGGGAGACCCAGTACTTC
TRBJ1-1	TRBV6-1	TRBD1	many	CASSEVDRSNTEAFF	TGTGCCAGCAGTGAAGTGGACAGGTCGAACACTGAAGCTTTCTTT
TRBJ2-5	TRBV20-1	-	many	CSALGRKETQYF	TGCAGTGCCCTGGGGCGAAAAGAGACCCAGTACTTC
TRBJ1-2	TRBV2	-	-	CASSDSPVEGYTF	TGTGCCAGCAGCGACAGCCCGGTTGAGGGCTACACCTTC
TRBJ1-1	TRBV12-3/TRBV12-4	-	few	CASRGLMNTEAFF	TGTGCCAGCAGGGGTCTGATGAACACTGAAGCTTTCTTT
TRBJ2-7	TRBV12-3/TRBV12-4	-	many	CASSSRPYEQYF	TGTGCCAGCAGTAGCCGGCCCTACGAGCAGTACTTC
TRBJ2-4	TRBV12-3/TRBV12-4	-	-	CASSPMGAKNIQYF	TGTGCCAGCAGTCCAATGGGGGCCAAAAACATTCAGTACTTC
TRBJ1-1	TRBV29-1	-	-	CSVEQEAFF	TGCAGCGTTGAGCAGGAAGCTTTCTTT
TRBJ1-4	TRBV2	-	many	CATVEDEKLFF	TGTGCCACCGTCGAAGATGAAAAACTGTTTTTT
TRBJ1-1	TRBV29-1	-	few	CSVLEGVNTEAFF	TGCAGCGTACTTGAGGGGGTGAACACTGAAGCTTTCTTT
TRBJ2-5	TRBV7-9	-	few	CASSSSRKGKQETQYF	TGTGCCAGCAGCTCTTCTCGAAAGGGAAAACAAGAGACCCAGTACTTC
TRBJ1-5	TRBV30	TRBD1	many	CAWSAETGGNQPQHF	TGTGCCTGGAGTGCCGAGACAGGGGGCAATCAGCCCCAGCATTTT
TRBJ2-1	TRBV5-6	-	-	CASGISYNEQFF	TGTGCCAGCGGGATTTCCTACAATGAGCAGTTCTTC
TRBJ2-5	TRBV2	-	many	CASSDPGGQETQYF	TGTGCCAGCAGTGATCCAGGAGGACAAGAGACCCAGTACTTC
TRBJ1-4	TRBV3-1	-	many	CASSQNRNEKLFF	TGTGCCAGCAGCCAGAATCGGAATGAAAAACTGTTTTTT
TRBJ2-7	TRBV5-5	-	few	CASSLDRRRYEQHF	TGTGCCAGCAGCTTGGATAGGAGGAGGTACGAGCAGCACTTC
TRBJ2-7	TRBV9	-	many	CASSVGEGSQAHEQYF	TGTGCCAGCAGCGTAGGGGAAGGAAGCCAGGCTCACGAGCAGTACTTC
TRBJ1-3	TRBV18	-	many	CASSPPSQRENTIYF	TGTGCCAGCTCGCCCCCTTCCCAGCGTGAAAACACCATATATTTT
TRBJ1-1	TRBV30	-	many	CAWDMGRGTEAFF	TGTGCCTGGGATATGGGGCGGGGGACTGAAGCTTTCTTT
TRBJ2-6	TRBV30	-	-	CVLKSSGANVLTF	TGTGTACTGAAATCGTCGGGGGCCAACGTCCTGACTTTC
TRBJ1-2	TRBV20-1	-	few	CSARGGGTYGYTF	TGCAGTGCTCGCGGGGGTGGCACCTATGGCTACACCTTC
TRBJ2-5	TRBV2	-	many	CASKDTSSSQETQYF	TGTGCCAGCAAGGACACCTCTAGCTCACAAGAGACCCAGTACTTC
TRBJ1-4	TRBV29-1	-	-	CSVAGTQRDEKLFF	TGCAGCGTAGCCGGGACACAAAGGGATGAAAAACTGTTTTTT
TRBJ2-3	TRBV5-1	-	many	CASSLGPASTDTQYF	TGCGCCAGCAGCCTGGGGCCAGCGAGCACAGATACGCAGTATTTT
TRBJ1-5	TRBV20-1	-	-	CSARDMGGGQPQHF	TGCAGTGCTAGAGATATGGGGGGGGGTCAGCCCCAGCATTTT
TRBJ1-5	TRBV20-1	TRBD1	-	CSAGQGGGNQPQHF	TGCAGTGCTGGACAGGGGGGGGGCAATCAGCCCCAGCATTTT
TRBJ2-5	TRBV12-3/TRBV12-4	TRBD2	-	CASSFAGGRQTQYF	TGTGCCAGCAGTTTTGCGGGGGGGAGGCAGACCCAGTACTTC
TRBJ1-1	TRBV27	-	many	CASSLGPGGGTEAFF	TGTGCCAGCAGTTTAGGGCCGGGGGGTGGCACTGAAGCTTTCTTT
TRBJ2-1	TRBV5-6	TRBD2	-	CASSLSLAGGANTYEQFF	TGTGCCAGCAGCTTAAGCCTAGCGGGAGGGGCCAATACTTATGAGCAGTTCTTC
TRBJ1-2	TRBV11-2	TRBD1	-	CASRPGQGPTYGYTF	TGTGCCAGCAGGCCGGGACAGGGGCCGACGTATGGCTACACCTTC